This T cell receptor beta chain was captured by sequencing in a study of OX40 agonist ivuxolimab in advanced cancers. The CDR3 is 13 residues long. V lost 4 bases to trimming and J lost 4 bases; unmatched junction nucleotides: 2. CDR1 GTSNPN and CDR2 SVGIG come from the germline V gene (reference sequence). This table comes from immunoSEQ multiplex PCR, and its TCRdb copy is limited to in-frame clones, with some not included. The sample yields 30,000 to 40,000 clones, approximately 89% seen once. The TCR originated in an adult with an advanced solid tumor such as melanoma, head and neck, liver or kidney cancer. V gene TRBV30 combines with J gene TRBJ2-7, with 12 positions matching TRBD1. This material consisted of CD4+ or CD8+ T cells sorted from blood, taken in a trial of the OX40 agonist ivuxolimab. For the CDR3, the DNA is TGTGCCTGGAAGGGACAGGGGGCATACGAGCAGTACTTC. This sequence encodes CAWKGQGAYEQYF.